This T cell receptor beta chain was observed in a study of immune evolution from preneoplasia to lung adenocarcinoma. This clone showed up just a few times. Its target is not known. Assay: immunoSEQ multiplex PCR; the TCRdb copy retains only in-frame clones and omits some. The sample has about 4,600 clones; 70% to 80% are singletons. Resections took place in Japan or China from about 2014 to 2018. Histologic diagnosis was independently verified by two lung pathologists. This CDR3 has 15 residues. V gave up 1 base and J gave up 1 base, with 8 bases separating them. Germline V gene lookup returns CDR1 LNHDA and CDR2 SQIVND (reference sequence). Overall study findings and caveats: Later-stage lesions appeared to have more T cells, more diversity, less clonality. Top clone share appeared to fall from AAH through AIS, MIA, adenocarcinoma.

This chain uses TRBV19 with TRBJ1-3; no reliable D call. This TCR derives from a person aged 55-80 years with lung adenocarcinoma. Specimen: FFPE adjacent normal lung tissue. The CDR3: CASSIAGGSGNTIYF. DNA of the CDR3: TGTGCCAGTAGTATAGCTGGCGGTTCTGGAAACACCATATATTTT.